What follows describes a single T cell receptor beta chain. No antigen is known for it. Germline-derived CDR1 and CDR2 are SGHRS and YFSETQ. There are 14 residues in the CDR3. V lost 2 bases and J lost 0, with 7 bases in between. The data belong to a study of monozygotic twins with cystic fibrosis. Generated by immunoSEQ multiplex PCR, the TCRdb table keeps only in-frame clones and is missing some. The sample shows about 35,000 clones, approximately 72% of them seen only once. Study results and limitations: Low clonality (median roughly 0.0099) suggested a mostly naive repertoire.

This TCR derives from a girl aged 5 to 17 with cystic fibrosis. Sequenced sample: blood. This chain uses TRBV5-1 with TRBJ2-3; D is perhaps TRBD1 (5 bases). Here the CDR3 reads CASSFDSSTDTQYF. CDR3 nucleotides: TGCGCCAGCAGCTTCGACAGTAGCACAGATACGCAGTATTTT.